What follows are 30 T cell receptor beta chains derived from one specimen sequenced in a study of T cells after yellow fever vaccination. A single record per CDR3 protein comes from TCRdb applying MiXCR to the 5' RACE reads. This table holds approximately 110,000 distinct CDR3 sequences, 7.4% found once. The sequencing here drew on CD4+ T cells sorted from PBMCs, taken 10 days after the first yellow fever vaccination. These receptors were obtained from a man aged 18-30 years who received the YFV17D yellow fever vaccine.

At least ten counts were recorded for this clonotype. The chain is built from TRBV7-3 and TRBJ1-1, with D tentatively TRBD1 (5 bases). The germline CDR1 and CDR2 sequences are SGHTA and FQGTGA. CDR3 size: 14 residues. V lost 2 bases and J lost 1, with 8 bases in between. CDR3 residues: CASSLGGKNTEAFF. DNA for the CDR3: TGTGCCAGCAGCTTAGGGGGGAAGAACACTGAAGCTTTCTTT.

The chain has TRBV5-4 and TRBJ2-5; no definite D call. This CDR3 has 13 amino acids. Germline CDR1 SGHNT, CDR2 YYREEE (reference sequence). V was pared by 3 bases and J by 3 bases, with 9 bases between. In DNA, the CDR3 is TGTGCCAGCAGCTCCGAGTGGGAAGAGACCCAGTACTTC. Its translation: CASSSEWEETQYF.

This clonotype has ten or more counts. The J gene is TRBJ1-1, the V gene TRBV7-9; possibly TRBD1 for D (5 bases). The CDR3 length is 15 residues. Trimming took off 0 bases at V and 1 base at J, with 9 bases between the two ends. Germline CDR1 reads SEHNR; CDR2 reads FQNEAQ (reference sequence). CDR3 bases: TGTGCCAGCAGCTTAGCGGCAGGGAAGAACACTGAAGCTTTCTTT. Translated: CASSLAAGKNTEAFF.

This clonotype was detected once. CDR3 coding DNA: TGTGCCAGCAGCCTATACGGGACAGTCGGCGGCTACACCTTC. Translating gives CASSLYGTVGGYTF. The rearrangement uses TRBV7-9 and TRBJ1-2; 7 bases align to TRBD1. This CDR3 contains 14 residues. With 5 bases clipped from V and 8 bases from J, the junction kept 11 bases outside the gene matches. Germline lookup yields CDR1 SEHNR and CDR2 FQNEAQ (reference sequence).

The chain recombines TRBV3-1 with TRBJ2-6; 12 bases line up with TRBD1. Germline trimming cut 5 bases from V and 0 bases from J; bases unmatched to any gene: 5. This CDR3 has 18 residues. Germline assignment: CDR1 LGHDT and CDR2 YNNKEL (reference sequence). This chain's CDR3 is CASSKGQGASSGANVLTF. The CDR3 DNA follows: TGTGCCAGCAGCAAGGGACAGGGGGCGAGCTCTGGGGCCAACGTCCTGACTTTC.

This clonotype was detected a few times. J is TRBJ1-5 and V is TRBV5-1; possibly TRBD1 for D (6 bases). There are 16 residues in the CDR3. The V end was cut by 4 bases, the J end by 2 bases, with 16 bases between. Germline CDR1 SGHRS, CDR2 YFSETQ. The DNA of the CDR3 is TGCGCCAGCAGCGGGGGGGCAGGCCTTTGCAATCAGCCCCAGCATTTT. This encodes CASSGGAGLCNQPQHF.

In this sample, this clonotype turned up many times. The J gene is TRBJ2-5, the V gene TRBV7-7, with D perhaps TRBD1 or TRBD2 (5 bases each). CDR1 and CDR2 from the germline V gene are SSHAT and FNYEAQ (reference sequence). V was clipped by 1 base and J by 5 bases, with 17 bases between them. The CDR3 runs to 16 residues. In DNA, the CDR3 is TGTGCCAGCAGCTTAGAGGTGCAGGGTGCGGGTGAGACCCAGTACTTC. Encoded protein: CASSLEVQGAGETQYF.

This clonotype was detected only a few times. The chain carries TRBV7-9 and TRBJ1-3; D perhaps matches TRBD1 (6 bases). This CDR3 spans 16 amino acids. The V end was cut by 3 bases, the J end by 0 bases, with 12 bases between. Germline-derived CDR1 and CDR2 are SEHNR and FQNEAQ (reference sequence). Here the CDR3 DNA reads TGTGCCAGCAGCTTCAGGACAGTCATCTCTGGAAACACCATATATTTT. Amino acids: CASSFRTVISGNTIYF.

This clonotype has a count of ten or more. This sequence joins TRBV5-1 and TRBJ2-7; D is undetermined. With 0 bases removed from V and 1 base from J, the gap between germline ends came to 11 bases. The germline CDR1 and CDR2 sequences are SGHRS and YFSETQ. CDR3 size: 15 residues. CDR3 in amino acids: CASSLVGGRSYEQYF. The CDR3, as DNA: TGCGCCAGCAGCTTGGTTGGTGGAAGATCCTACGAGCAGTACTTC.

V is TRBV7-9 and J is TRBJ1-3; D call uncertain. Germline V gives CDR1 SEHNR, CDR2 FQNEAQ (reference sequence). Trimming shortened V by 8 bases and J by 0 bases, and 11 bases separated the two germline ends. The CDR3 contains 14 residues. The CDR3 DNA is TGTGCCAGCGCCGTCGAGTTCTCTGGAAACACCATATATTTT. Its translation is CASAVEFSGNTIYF.

The chain's CDR3 is CASDFINRGNEQFF. The CDR3 DNA follows: TGTGCCAGCGATTTTATAAACAGGGGCAATGAGCAGTTCTTC. This sequence joins TRBV7-2 and TRBJ2-1, with 7 bases that match TRBD1. This CDR3 contains 14 residues. Germline V CDR1 and CDR2: SGHTA, FQGNSA. V lost 8 bases to trimming and J lost 6 bases; unmatched junction nucleotides: 10.

Ten or more counts support this clonotype. V is TRBV28 and J is TRBJ2-7; 10 positions agree with TRBD2. V dropped 10 bases and J dropped 1; count of bases not matched to a gene: 7. The CDR3 is made up of 14 amino acids. The V gene's germline CDR1 is MDHEN and CDR2 SYDVKM. CDR3 bases: TGTGCCACGGAGCGGGGGGGCGGGTCCTACGAGCAGTACGTC. This translates into CATERGGGSYEQYV.

This clonotype appeared many times. The chain joins TRBV2 to TRBJ1-2; D is uncertain. This CDR3 contains 12 residues. Per the germline V gene, CDR1 is SNHLY and CDR2 is FYNNEI. V lost 6 bases and J lost 3, with 8 bases in between. The CDR3 region has the DNA TGTGCCAGCAGGCAGGCAGACTATGGCTACACCTTC. Its translation: CASRQADYGYTF.

This clonotype was found a few times. This chain joins TRBV6-5 and TRBJ2-2, with 7 positions matching TRBD1. Per the germline V gene, CDR1 is MNHEY and CDR2 is SVGAGI. V lost 4 bases and J lost 5; bases outside the gene matches: 10. The CDR3 loop spans 16 amino acids. CDR3 bases: TGTGCCAGCAGTTCTCCGGGACAGATATCAACCGGGGAGCTGTTTTTT. This codes for CASSSPGQISTGELFF.

This clonotype was seen many times. V gene TRBV7-9 combines with J gene TRBJ1-2; 9 bases fit TRBD1. CDR1 and CDR2 from the germline V gene are SEHNR and FQNEAQ (reference sequence). The CDR3 extends over 15 amino acids. V dropped 2 bases and J dropped 4; count of bases not matched to a gene: 5. CDR3 in amino acids: CASSLIGTGFYGYTF. The CDR3 DNA reads as TGTGCCAGCAGCTTAATCGGGACAGGGTTCTATGGCTACACCTTC.

This clonotype was observed at least ten times. CDR3 sequence reads: CASSFIRGRDTEAFF. The CDR3 DNA sequence: TGTGCCAGCAGCTTCATTCGGGGTCGTGATACTGAAGCTTTCTTT. The chain is built from TRBV7-9 and TRBJ1-1; D remains unclear. Germline loops: CDR1 SEHNR, CDR2 FQNEAQ (reference sequence). This CDR3 is 15 amino acids long. Deletions cut 3 bases from V and 5 bases from J, with 16 bases between. Supplemented by reference TRBV7-9 and TRBJ1-1, the full variable domain reads DTGVSQNPRHKITKRGQNVTFRCDPISEHNRLYWYRQTLGQGPEFLTYFQNEAQLEKSRLLSDRFSAERPKGSFSTLEIQRTEQGDSAMYLCASSFIRGRDTEAFFGQGTRLTVV.

This clonotype has a handful of counts. J is TRBJ1-6 and V is TRBV30; D is uncertain. The length of the CDR3 is 11 residues. Germline values: CDR1 GTSNPN, CDR2 SVGIG (reference sequence). V dropped 1 base and J dropped 7 bases, with 2 bases sitting between them. Written as DNA, the CDR3 is TGTGCCTGGAGTGAGAATTCACCCCTCCACTTT. Amino acid sequence: CAWSENSPLHF.

This clonotype was counted ten times or more. This chain uses TRBV20-1 with TRBJ2-6; no clear D. V gave up 6 bases and J gave up 0 bases, with 6 bases separating them. The CDR3 is made up of 13 amino acids. Looked up from germline, CDR1 is DFQATT and CDR2 is SNEGSKA (reference sequence). CDR3 bases: TGCAGTGCACGCCCCTCTGGGGCCAACGTCCTGACTTTC. Translation: CSARPSGANVLTF.

In this sample, this clonotype turned up many times. The V call is TRBV29-1, the J call TRBJ2-3; 8 bases match TRBD1. The CDR3 length is 12 residues. Germline CDR1 reads SQVTM; CDR2 reads ANQGSEA. Unmatched junction bases numbered 11, after V lost 5 bases and J lost 13 bases. Here the CDR3 DNA reads TGCAGCGTTAGTCCCGGGGGACAGGTGAAGTATTTT. It is translated as CSVSPGGQVKYF.

At least ten counts were recorded for this clonotype. The chain has TRBV6-5 and TRBJ2-3; tentatively, D is TRBD1 or TRBD2 (5 bases each). Germline lookup yields CDR1 MNHEY and CDR2 SVGAGI. V lost 4 bases and J lost 0, with 8 bases in between. This CDR3 spans 14 amino acids. CDR3 DNA sequence: TGTGCCAGCAGTTGGGACCCTAGCACAGATACGCAGTATTTT. Translation: CASSWDPSTDTQYF.

V is TRBV7-6 and J is TRBJ2-5; 7 bases are a match to TRBD2. There are 13 residues in the CDR3. Germline values: CDR1 SGHVS, CDR2 FNYEAQ. The CDR3 DNA is TGTGCGAGCGGGAACGGCGGGGCAGAGACCCAGTACTTC. It is translated as CASGNGGAETQYF. Using reference TRBV7-6 and TRBJ2-5 for the parts outside the CDR3, the full variable domain is GAGVSQSPRYKVTKRGQDVALRCDPISGHVSLYWYRQALGQGPEFLTYFNYEAQQDKSGLPNDRFSAERPEGSISTLTIQRTEQRDSAMYRCASGNGGAETQYFGPGTRLLVL.

This clonotype was picked up many times. The gene calls are TRBV6-2 or TRBV6-3 and TRBJ2-1; 7 nucleotides match TRBD1. Germline values: CDR1 MNHEY, CDR2 SVGEGT. This CDR3 is 13 amino acids long. Unmatched junction bases numbered 7, after V lost 9 bases and J lost 5 bases. This chain's CDR3 is CARTRGLHNEQFF. The CDR3 bases are TGTGCCAGAACAAGGGGGCTCCACAATGAGCAGTTCTTC.

This clonotype was recorded a few times. The junction departs from the called germline gene at one end, perhaps through a read error. V gene TRBV6-2 or TRBV6-3 combines with J gene TRBJ2-1; D is perhaps TRBD2 (6 bases). The CDR3 length is 13 residues. The V gene's germline CDR1 is MNHEY and CDR2 SVGEGT. CDR3 in amino acids: CASRTTSYDEQFF. CDR3 in DNA: TGTGCCAGCAGAACTACTAGCTACGATGAGCAGTTCTTC.

This clonotype was counted many times. J is TRBJ1-1 and V is TRBV11-2; a possible D gene is TRBD1 (5 bases). The CDR3 has 13 amino acids. Deletions cut 3 bases from V and 7 bases from J, with 12 bases between. CDR1 and CDR2 (germline): SGHAT, FQNNGV. The CDR3 nucleotides read TGTGCCAGCAGCTTCGGGACCGACTTTGAAGCTTTCTTT. This sequence encodes CASSFGTDFEAFF.

This clonotype was counted many times. The chain combines TRBV5-1 with TRBJ2-4; 9 positions match TRBD1. Germline V gene sequence: CDR1 SGHRS, CDR2 YFSETQ. The V gene end was trimmed by 4 bases and the J gene end by 9 bases; junction bases not matched to a gene: 11. CDR3 length: 15 residues. The CDR3 protein is CASSPGDRELGIQYF. In DNA form, the CDR3 reads TGCGCCAGCAGCCCTGGGGACAGGGAATTAGGCATTCAGTACTTC. Filled out from reference TRBV5-1 and TRBJ2-4, the complete variable domain reads KAGVTQTPRYLIKTRGQQVTLSCSPISGHRSVSWYQQTPGQGLQFLFEYFSETQRNKGNFPGRFSGRQFSNSRSEMNVSTLELGDSALYLCASSPGDRELGIQYFGAGTRLSVL.

J is TRBJ2-5 and V is TRBV5-1; perhaps TRBD1 as D (7 bases). The CDR3 length is 15 residues. The V gene lost 4 bases and the J gene lost 4 bases, with 17 bases spanning the gap. The V gene's germline CDR1 is SGHRS and CDR2 YFSETQ. CDR3 DNA sequence: TGCGCCAGCAGCCCCAGACAGGGAGGACGAGAGACCCAGTACTTC. Its translation: CASSPRQGGRETQYF.

This clonotype was counted ten times or more. The chain carries TRBV10-3 and TRBJ1-5; D is possibly TRBD1 (5 bases). The CDR3 has 14 residues. The V and J ends lost 4 bases and 5 bases respectively, with 12 bases between them. Germline CDR1 is ENHRY and CDR2 is SYGVKD. CDR3 sequence (DNA): TGTGCCATCAGTGCCTCAGGGCAGGATCAGCCCCAGCATTTT. Its translation: CAISASGQDQPQHF.

This clonotype was counted many times. V usage is TRBV27 and J usage is TRBJ1-2, with D possibly matching TRBD1 (6 bases). The V gene's germline CDR1 is MNHEY and CDR2 SMNVEV (reference sequence). This CDR3 spans 15 amino acids. V was trimmed by 0 bases and J by 8 bases, leaving 16 bases between them. CDR3 nucleotides: TGTGCCAGCAGTTTATCAGACAGGCTCGGGAAGGGCTACACCTTC. The encoded protein is CASSLSDRLGKGYTF.

This clonotype was picked up a small number of times. V usage is TRBV7-9 and J usage is TRBJ2-2; D perhaps matches TRBD1 (6 bases). The germline V gene has CDR1 SEHNR and CDR2 FQNEAQ (reference sequence). The CDR3 totals 15 residues. Trimming removed 3 bases from V and 1 base from J, with 9 bases in between. CDR3 region: CASSFTTGNTGELFF. As DNA, the CDR3 is TGTGCCAGCAGCTTCACGACAGGGAACACCGGGGAGCTGTTTTTT.

This clonotype was detected ten times or more. V and J are TRBV12-3 or TRBV12-4 and TRBJ1-6, with 8 bases identical to TRBD1. CDR3 size: 15 residues. The V segment lost 6 bases and the J segment 8 bases; nucleotides outside the gene matches: 9. DNA of the CDR3: TGTGCCAGCAGCCCTCGACAGGGGCCCGATTCACCCCTCCACTTT. It is translated as CASSPRQGPDSPLHF.